This T cell receptor (beta chain) was sequenced for a study of a mutant IDH1 vaccine in newly diagnosed glioma. Per germline, CDR1 GTSNPN and CDR2 SVGIG (reference sequence). The CDR3 has 11 residues. The time point is: baseline, week 1 (first vaccination visit). The sample's treatment: pre-vaccination baseline after standard-of-care therapy. TCRdb's copy holds only in-frame clones and misses some; the assay was immunoSEQ multiplex PCR. The sample lists about 88,000 clones; over 75% were seen once. Remarks on this clone: The junction differs from germline at one of its ends, possibly a read error.

The sequencing here drew on PBMCs, taken from a glioma patient treated with radiotherapy, temozolomide or both. This receptor was identified in a man aged 40-55 years with glioma. Some clones in this sample may be carry-over from other donors' samples. The J gene is TRBJ1-1, the V gene TRBV30; a possible D gene is TRBD1 (6 bases). DNA for the CDR3: TGTGCCTGGAGTATTTTCGGGGGCCCAGTCTTT. Amino acid sequence: CAWSIFGGPVF.